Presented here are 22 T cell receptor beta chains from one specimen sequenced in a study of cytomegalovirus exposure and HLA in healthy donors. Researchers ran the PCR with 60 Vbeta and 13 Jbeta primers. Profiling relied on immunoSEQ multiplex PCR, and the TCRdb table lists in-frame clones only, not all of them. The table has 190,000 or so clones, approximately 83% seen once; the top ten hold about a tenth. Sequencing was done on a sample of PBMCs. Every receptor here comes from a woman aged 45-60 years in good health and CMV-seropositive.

The CDR3 DNA reads TGTGCCAGCAGCTTAGGCAGATTGAACACTGAAGCTTTCTTT. Amino acids: CASSLGRLNTEAFF. The chain couples TRBV13 to TRBJ1-1; unclear D gene. Germline lookup yields CDR1 PRHDT and CDR2 FYEKMQ (reference sequence). The CDR3 consists of 14 residues. Between the trimmed V and J ends, which lost 0 bases and 0 bases, there was a span of 5 bases.

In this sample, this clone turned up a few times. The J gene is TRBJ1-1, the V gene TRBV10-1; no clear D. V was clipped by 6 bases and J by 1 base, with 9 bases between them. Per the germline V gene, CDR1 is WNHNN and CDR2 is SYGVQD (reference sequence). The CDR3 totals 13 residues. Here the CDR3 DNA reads TGCGCCAGCAGGATGAGTAAGAACACTGAAGCTTTCTTT. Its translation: CASRMSKNTEAFF.

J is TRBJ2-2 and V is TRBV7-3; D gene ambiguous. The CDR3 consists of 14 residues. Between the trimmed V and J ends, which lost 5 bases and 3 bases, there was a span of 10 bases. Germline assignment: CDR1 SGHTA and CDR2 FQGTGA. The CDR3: CASSPHSDTGELFF. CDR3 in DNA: TGTGCCAGCAGCCCCCACTCCGACACCGGGGAGCTGTTTTTT.

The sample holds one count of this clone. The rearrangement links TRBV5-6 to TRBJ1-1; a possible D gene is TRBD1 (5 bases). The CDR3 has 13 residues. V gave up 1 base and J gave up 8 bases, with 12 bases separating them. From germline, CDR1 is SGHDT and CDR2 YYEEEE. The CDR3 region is CASSLTGATEAFF. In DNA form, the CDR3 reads TGTGCCAGCAGCTTGACAGGCGCCACCGAAGCTTTCTTT.

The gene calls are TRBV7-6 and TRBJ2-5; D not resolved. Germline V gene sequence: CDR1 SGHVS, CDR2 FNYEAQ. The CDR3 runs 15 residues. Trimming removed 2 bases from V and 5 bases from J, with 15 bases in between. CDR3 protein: CASSLMASLMETQYF. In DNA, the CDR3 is TGTGCCAGCAGCTTAATGGCCAGTTTAATGGAGACCCAGTACTTC. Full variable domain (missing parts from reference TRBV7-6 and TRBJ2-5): GAGVSQSPRYKVTKRGQDVALRCDPISGHVSLYWYRQALGQGPEFLTYFNYEAQQDKSGLPNDRFSAERPEGSISTLTIQRTEQRDSAMYRCASSLMASLMETQYFGPGTRLLVL.

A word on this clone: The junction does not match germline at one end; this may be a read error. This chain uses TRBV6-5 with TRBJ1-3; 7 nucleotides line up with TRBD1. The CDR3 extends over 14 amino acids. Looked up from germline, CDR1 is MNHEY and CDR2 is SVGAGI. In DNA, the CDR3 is TGTGCCAGCAGTTACTACAGGGGAGGAAGCACCATATATTTT. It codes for CASSYYRGGSTIYF.

For the CDR3, the DNA is TGTGCCAGCAGCTTAGAGGGCCACAATGAGCAGTTCTTC. Protein sequence: CASSLEGHNEQFF. The V and J genes are TRBV11-3 and TRBJ2-1; D remains ambiguous. The V end was cut by 0 bases, the J end by 5 bases, with 5 bases between. The germline V gene encodes CDR1 SGHNT and CDR2 YENEEA. This CDR3 is built from 13 residues.

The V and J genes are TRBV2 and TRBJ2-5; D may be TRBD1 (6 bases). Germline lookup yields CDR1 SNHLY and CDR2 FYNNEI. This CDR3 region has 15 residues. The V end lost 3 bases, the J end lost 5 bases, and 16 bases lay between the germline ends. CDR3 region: CASSDRDTQRETQYF. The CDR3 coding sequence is TGTGCCAGCAGTGACCGGGACACTCAGCGGGAGACCCAGTACTTC.

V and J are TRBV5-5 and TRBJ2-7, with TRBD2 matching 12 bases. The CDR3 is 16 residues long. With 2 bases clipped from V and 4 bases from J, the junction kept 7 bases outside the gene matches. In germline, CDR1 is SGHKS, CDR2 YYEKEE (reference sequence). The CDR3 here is CASSFWTSGVGYEQYF. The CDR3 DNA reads TGTGCCAGCAGCTTCTGGACTAGCGGGGTTGGGTACGAGCAGTACTTC.

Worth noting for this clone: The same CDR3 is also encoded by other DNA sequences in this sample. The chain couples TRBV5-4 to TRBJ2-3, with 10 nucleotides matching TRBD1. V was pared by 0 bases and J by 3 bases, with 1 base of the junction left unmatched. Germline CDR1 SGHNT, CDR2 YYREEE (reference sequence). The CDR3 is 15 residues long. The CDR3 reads CASSLGGQGTDTQYF. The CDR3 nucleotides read TGTGCCAGCAGCTTGGGGGGACAGGGGACAGATACGCAGTATTTT.

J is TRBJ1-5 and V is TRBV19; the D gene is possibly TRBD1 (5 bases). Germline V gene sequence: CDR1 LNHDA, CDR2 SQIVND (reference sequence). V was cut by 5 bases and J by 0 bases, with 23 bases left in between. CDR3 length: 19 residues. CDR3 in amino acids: CASSPSEFPFRDSNQPQHF. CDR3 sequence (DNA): TGTGCCAGTAGTCCTTCCGAGTTCCCCTTCAGGGATAGCAATCAGCCCCAGCATTTT.

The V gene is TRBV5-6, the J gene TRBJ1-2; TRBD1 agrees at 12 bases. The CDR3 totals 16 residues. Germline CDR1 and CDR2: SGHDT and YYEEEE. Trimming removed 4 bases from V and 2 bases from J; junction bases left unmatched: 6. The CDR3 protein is CASSAGTGGDNYGYTF. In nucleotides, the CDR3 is TGTGCCAGCAGCGCCGGGACAGGGGGCGACAACTATGGCTACACCTTC.

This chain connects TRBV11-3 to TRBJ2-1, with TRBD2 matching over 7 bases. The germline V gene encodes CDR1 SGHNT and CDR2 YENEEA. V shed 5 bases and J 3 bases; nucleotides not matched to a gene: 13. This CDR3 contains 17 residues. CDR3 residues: CASSPGGSGGLYNEQFF. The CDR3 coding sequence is TGTGCCAGCAGCCCCGGGGGGTCGGGGGGACTCTACAATGAGCAGTTCTTC.

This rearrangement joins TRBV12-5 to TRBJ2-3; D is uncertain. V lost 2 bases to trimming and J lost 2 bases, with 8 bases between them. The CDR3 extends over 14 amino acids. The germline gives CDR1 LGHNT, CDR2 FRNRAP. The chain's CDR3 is CASGLSPVTDTQYF. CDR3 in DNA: TGTGCTAGTGGTTTGTCCCCAGTCACAGATACGCAGTATTTT.

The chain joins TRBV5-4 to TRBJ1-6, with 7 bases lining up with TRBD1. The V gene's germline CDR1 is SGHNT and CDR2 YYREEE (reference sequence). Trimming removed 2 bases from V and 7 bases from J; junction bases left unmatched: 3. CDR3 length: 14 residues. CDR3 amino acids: CASSFTGENSPLHF. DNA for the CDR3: TGTGCCAGCAGCTTCACAGGGGAGAATTCACCCCTCCACTTT.

The CDR3 loop is CASRGGGHTEAFF. DNA for the CDR3: TGCGCCAGCAGAGGGGGGGGCCACACTGAAGCTTTCTTT. This chain uses TRBV5-1 with TRBJ1-1; D perhaps matches TRBD1 (6 bases). The germline V and J ends were trimmed by 5 bases and 3 bases, with 11 bases remaining between them. CDR3 length: 13 residues. Germline V CDR1 and CDR2: SGHRS, YFSETQ. The complete variable domain, with remaining parts taken from reference TRBV5-1 and TRBJ1-1, reads KAGVTQTPRYLIKTRGQQVTLSCSPISGHRSVSWYQQTPGQGLQFLFEYFSETQRNKGNFPGRFSGRQFSNSRSEMNVSTLELGDSALYLCASRGGGHTEAFFGQGTRLTVV.

The CDR3 nucleotides are TGCGCCAGCAGCTTCAGACTAGCTCGCGAGCAGTACTTC. Residues: CASSFRLAREQYF. The chain joins TRBV5-1 to TRBJ2-7; 7 bases are a match to TRBD2. CDR3 size: 13 residues. Germline CDR1 SGHRS, CDR2 YFSETQ. Unmatched junction bases numbered 5, after V lost 2 bases and J lost 6 bases. The full variable domain, completed using reference TRBV5-1 and TRBJ2-7, is KAGVTQTPRYLIKTRGQQVTLSCSPISGHRSVSWYQQTPGQGLQFLFEYFSETQRNKGNFPGRFSGRQFSNSRSEMNVSTLELGDSALYLCASSFRLAREQYFGPGTRLTVT.

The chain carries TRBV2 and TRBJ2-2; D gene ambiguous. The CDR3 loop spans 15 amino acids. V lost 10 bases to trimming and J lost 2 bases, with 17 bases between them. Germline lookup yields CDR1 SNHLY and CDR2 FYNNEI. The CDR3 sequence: CATGSWYSNTGELFF. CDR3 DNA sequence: TGTGCCACCGGTTCTTGGTACAGCAACACCGGGGAGCTGTTTTTT.

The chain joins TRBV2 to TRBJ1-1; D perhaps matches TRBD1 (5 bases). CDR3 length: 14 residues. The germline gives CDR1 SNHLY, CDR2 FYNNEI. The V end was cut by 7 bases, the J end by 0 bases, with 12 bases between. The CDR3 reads CASTLGGMNTEAFF. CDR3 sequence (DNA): TGTGCCAGCACCCTTGGGGGGATGAACACTGAAGCTTTCTTT.

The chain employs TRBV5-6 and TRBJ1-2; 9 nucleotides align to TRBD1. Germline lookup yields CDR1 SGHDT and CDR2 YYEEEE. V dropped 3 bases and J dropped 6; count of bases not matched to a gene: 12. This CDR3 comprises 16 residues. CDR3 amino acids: CASSWGTGSPLHGYTF. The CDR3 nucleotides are TGTGCCAGCAGCTGGGGGACAGGGAGTCCCCTACATGGCTACACCTTC.

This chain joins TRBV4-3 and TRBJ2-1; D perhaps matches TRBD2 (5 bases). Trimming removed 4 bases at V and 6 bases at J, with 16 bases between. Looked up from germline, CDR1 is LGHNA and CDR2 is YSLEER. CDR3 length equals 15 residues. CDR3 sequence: CASSLSGSLVNEQFF. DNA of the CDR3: TGCGCCAGCAGCCTCTCGGGGTCCTTGGTCAATGAGCAGTTCTTC.

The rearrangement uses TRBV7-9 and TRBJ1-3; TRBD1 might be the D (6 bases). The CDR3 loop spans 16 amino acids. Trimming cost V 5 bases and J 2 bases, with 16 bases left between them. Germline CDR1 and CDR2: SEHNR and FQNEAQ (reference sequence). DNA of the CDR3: TGTGCCAGCAGCACCACGACGGACAGACCTGGAAACACCATATATTTT. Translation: CASSTTTDRPGNTIYF. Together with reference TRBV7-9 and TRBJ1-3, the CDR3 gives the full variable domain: DTGVSQNPRHKITKRGQNVTFRCDPISEHNRLYWYRQTLGQGPEFLTYFQNEAQLEKSRLLSDRFSAERPKGSFSTLEIQRTEQGDSAMYLCASSTTTDRPGNTIYFGEGSWLTVV.